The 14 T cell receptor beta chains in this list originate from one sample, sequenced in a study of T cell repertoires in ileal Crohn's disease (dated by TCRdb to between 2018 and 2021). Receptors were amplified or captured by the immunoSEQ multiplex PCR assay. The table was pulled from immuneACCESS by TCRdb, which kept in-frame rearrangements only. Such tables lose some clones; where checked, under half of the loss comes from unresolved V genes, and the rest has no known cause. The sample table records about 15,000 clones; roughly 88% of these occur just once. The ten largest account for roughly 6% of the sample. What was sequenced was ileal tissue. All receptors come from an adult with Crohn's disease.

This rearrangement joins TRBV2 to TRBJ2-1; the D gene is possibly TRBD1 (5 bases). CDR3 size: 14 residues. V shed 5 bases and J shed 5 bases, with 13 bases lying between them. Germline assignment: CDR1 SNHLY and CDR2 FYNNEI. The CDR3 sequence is CASSLQGTDNEQFF. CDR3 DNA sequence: TGTGCCAGCAGTCTTCAGGGAACAGACAATGAGCAGTTCTTC.

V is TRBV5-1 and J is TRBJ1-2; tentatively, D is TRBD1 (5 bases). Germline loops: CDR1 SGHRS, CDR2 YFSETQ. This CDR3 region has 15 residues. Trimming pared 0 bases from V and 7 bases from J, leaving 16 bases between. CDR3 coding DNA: TGCGCCAGCAGCTTGGCTCAGTTCAGGGAAAGTGGCTACACCTTC. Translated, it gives CASSLAQFRESGYTF.

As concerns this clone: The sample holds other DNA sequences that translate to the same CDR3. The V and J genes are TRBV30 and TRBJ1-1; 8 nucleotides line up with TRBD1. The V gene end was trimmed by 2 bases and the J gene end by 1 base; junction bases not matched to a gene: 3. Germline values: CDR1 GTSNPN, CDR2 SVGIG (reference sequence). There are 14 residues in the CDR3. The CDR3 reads CAWSHGTGNTEAFF. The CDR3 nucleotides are TGTGCCTGGAGTCACGGGACAGGGAACACTGAAGCTTTCTTT.

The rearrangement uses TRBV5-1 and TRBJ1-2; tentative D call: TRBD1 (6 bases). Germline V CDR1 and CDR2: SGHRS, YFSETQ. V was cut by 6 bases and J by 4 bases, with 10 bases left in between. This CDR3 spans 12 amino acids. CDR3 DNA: TGCGCCAGCAAAGGGGGATTCTATGGCTACACCTTC. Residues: CASKGGFYGYTF.

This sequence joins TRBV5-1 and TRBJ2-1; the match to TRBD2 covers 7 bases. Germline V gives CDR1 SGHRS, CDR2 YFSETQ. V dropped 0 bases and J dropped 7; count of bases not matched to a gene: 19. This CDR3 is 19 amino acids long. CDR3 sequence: CASSLVAPGIPGGENEQFF. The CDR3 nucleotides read TGCGCCAGCAGCTTGGTGGCCCCCGGGATACCGGGAGGTGAAAATGAGCAGTTCTTC. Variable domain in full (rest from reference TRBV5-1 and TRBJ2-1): KAGVTQTPRYLIKTRGQQVTLSCSPISGHRSVSWYQQTPGQGLQFLFEYFSETQRNKGNFPGRFSGRQFSNSRSEMNVSTLELGDSALYLCASSLVAPGIPGGENEQFFGPGTRLTVL.

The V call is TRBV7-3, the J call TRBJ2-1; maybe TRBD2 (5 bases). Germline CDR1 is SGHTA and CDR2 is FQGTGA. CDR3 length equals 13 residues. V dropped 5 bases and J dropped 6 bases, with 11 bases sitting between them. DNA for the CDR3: TGTGCCAGCAGCCCCAGCGGTCGCAATGAGCAGTTCTTC. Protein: CASSPSGRNEQFF.

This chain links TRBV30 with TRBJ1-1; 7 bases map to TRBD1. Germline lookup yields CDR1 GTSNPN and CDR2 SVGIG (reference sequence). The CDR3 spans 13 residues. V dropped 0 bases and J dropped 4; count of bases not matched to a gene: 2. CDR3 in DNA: TGTGCCTGGAGTGTAAAGGGGGCCACTGAAGCTTTCTTT. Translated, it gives CAWSVKGATEAFF.

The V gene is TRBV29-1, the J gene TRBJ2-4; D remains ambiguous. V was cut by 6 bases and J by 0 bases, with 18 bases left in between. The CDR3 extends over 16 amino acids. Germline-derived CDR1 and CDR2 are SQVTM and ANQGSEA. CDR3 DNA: TGCAGCGTCGCGAACCATTCTCTACTAGCCAAAAACATTCAGTACTTC. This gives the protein CSVANHSLLAKNIQYF.

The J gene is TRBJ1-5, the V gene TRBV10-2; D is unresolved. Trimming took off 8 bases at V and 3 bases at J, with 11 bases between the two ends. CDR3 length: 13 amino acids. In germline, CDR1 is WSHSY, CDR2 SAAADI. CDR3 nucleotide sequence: TGCGCCAGCTCAATCGGGAACAATCAGCCCCAGCATTTT. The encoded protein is CASSIGNNQPQHF.

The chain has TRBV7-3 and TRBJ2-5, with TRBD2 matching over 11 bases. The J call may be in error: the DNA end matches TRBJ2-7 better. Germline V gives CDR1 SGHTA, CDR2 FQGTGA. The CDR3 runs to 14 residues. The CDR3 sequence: CASSTSGSRYEQYF. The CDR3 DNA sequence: TGTGCCAGCAGCACTAGCGGGAGCAGGTACGAGCAGTACTTC.

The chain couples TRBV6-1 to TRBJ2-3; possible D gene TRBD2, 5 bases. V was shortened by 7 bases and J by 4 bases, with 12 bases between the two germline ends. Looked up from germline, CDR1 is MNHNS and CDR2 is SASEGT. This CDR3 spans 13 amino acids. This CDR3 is CASNPVGADTQYF. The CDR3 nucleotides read TGTGCCAGCAACCCCGTCGGGGCAGATACGCAGTATTTT.

CDR3 residues: CASKRALGEQFF. As DNA, the CDR3 is TGTGCCAGCAAGCGTGCTCTTGGTGAGCAGTTCTTC. This chain links TRBV25-1 with TRBJ2-1; no reliable D call. CDR1 and CDR2 (germline): MGHDK, SYGVNS. This CDR3 has 12 amino acids. Trimming shortened V by 7 bases and J by 9 bases, and 13 bases separated the two germline ends.

CDR3 coding DNA: TGTGCCAGTAGTATCCGAAGCCAGGGCAATACGCAGTATTTT. It is translated as CASSIRSQGNTQYF. This chain connects TRBV19 to TRBJ2-3; TRBD1 might be the D (5 bases). Trimming removed 3 bases at V and 7 bases at J, with 14 bases between. The CDR3 length is 14 residues. CDR1 LNHDA and CDR2 SQIVND come from the germline V gene (reference sequence).

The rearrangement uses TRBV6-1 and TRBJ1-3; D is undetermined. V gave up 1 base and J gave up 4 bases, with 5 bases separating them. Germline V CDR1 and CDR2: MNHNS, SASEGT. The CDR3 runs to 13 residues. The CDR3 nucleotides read TGTGCCAGCAGTGAAGATACAGGAAACACCATATATTTT. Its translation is CASSEDTGNTIYF.